This T cell receptor (beta chain) stems from a study of regulatory T cells in long-lasting Graves disease. Construction of the TCR beta libraries employed iRepertoire HTBI primers in conjunction with Arm-PCR of CDR3 regions. TCRdb processed the multiplex PCR reads anew with MiXCR; each CDR3 protein has one entry. This sample has 700,000 or so distinct CDR3 sequences, with 25% to 30% found just once. Time point indicated: persistent/refractory GD, antithyroid drugs over 5 years with positive TRAb. PBMC-derived RNA was used for the TCR library. Graves' disease diagnosis relied on American Thyroid Association guidelines. Germline V gene sequence: CDR1 GTSNPN, CDR2 SVGIG (reference sequence). This CDR3 is built from 15 residues. Trimming cost V 3 bases and J 1 base, with 15 bases left between them.

The sample was peripheral blood mononuclear cells (PBMCs), taken when the disease was refractory, from a patient treated with antithyroid drugs. The source is a female donor with Graves disease. The chain combines TRBV30 with TRBJ1-1, with TRBD1 as a possible D gene (5 bases). The CDR3 here is CAWRDPGLPNTEAFF. In DNA form, the CDR3 reads TGTGCCTGGAGGGACCCGGGACTCCCGAACACTGAAGCTTTCTTT.